The rows below give T cell receptor beta chains drawn from one sample of a study of CD8+CD57+ T cells in acquired aplastic anemia. TCRdb used MiXCR to reprocess the reads, holding one entry per CDR3 protein. The sample includes 150,000 to 200,000 distinct CDR3 sequences, more than 45% of them seen just once. Sequencing was done on a sample of sorted CD4+, CD8+, or CD8+CD57+ T cells (not recorded which) from PBMCs. Receptor source: a human donor with aplastic anemia. Both conserved end residues are part of each CDR3. A D gene is named only where the DNA matches it firmly. A clone size is listed for some rows: how often the clone was seen (once, few, many), or a class if it is expanded.

j_gene: TRBJ2-7; abundance: many; d_gene: -; v_gene: TRBV5-1; CDR3nt: TGCGCCAGCAGCCAGGGTCCGCAGGACTACGAGCAGTACTTC; CDR3aa: CASSQGPQDYEQYF
j_gene: TRBJ2-3; abundance: -; d_gene: -; v_gene: TRBV15; CDR3nt: TGTGCCACCAGCAGAGTGAATCAGGGGAGCACAGATACGCAGTATTTT; CDR3aa: CATSRVNQGSTDTQYF
j_gene: TRBJ1-2; abundance: -; d_gene: TRBD1; v_gene: TRBV11-3; CDR3nt: TGTGCCAGCAGCTCCCGGACAGGATGGGAAGCTGGCTACACCTTC; CDR3aa: CASSSRTGWEAGYTF
j_gene: TRBJ1-5; abundance: -; d_gene: -; v_gene: TRBV19; CDR3nt: TGTGCCAGTAGTCGGGCAGTTAGCAATCAGCCCCAGCATTTT; CDR3aa: CASSRAVSNQPQHF
j_gene: TRBJ2-1; abundance: many; d_gene: TRBD1; v_gene: TRBV6-1; CDR3nt: TGTGCCAGTCAGCAGAGGTGGGACAGCAATGAGCAGTTCTTC; CDR3aa: CASQQRWDSNEQFF
j_gene: TRBJ1-1; abundance: many; d_gene: -; v_gene: TRBV24-1; CDR3nt: TGTGCCACCAGCCTCGCTCCTGGGCGGGCCTCGGGCACTGAAGCTTTCTTT; CDR3aa: CATSLAPGRASGTEAFF
j_gene: TRBJ2-5; abundance: -; d_gene: -; v_gene: TRBV25-1; CDR3nt: TGTGCCAGCAGTGAATGGGGGATGTGGGAGCAAGAGACCCAGTACTTC; CDR3aa: CASSEWGMWEQETQYF
j_gene: TRBJ1-4; abundance: few; d_gene: -; v_gene: TRBV11-2; CDR3nt: TGTGCCAGCAGCTTGCTTCTCACAGCCGAAAAACTGTTTTTT; CDR3aa: CASSLLLTAEKLFF
j_gene: TRBJ2-1; abundance: many; d_gene: TRBD2; v_gene: TRBV20-1; CDR3nt: TGCAGTGCTACTGAAACTAGCGGGAGGATCTATGAGCAGTTCTTC; CDR3aa: CSATETSGRIYEQFF
j_gene: TRBJ2-7; abundance: once; d_gene: -; v_gene: TRBV7-3; CDR3nt: TGTGCCAGCAGCGACGTATCTTTCGAGCAGTACTTC; CDR3aa: CASSDVSFEQYF
j_gene: TRBJ2-7; abundance: -; d_gene: TRBD1; v_gene: TRBV7-3; CDR3nt: TGTGCCAGCAGCTTAGGACAGGTTTTCGGGGAGCGGTACTTC; CDR3aa: CASSLGQVFGERYF
j_gene: TRBJ2-1; abundance: few; d_gene: TRBD2; v_gene: TRBV3-1; CDR3nt: TGTGCCAGCAGCCAAGAGTTAGCGGGAGGAAACAATGAGCAGTTCTTC; CDR3aa: CASSQELAGGNNEQFF
j_gene: TRBJ2-2; abundance: -; d_gene: -; v_gene: TRBV2; CDR3nt: TGTGCCAGCAACACACTAGGGAGTGACGGGGAGCTGTTTTTT; CDR3aa: CASNTLGSDGELFF
j_gene: TRBJ2-7; abundance: many; d_gene: -; v_gene: TRBV10-2; CDR3nt: TGCGCCAGCGGGGCCCTTGACGAGCAGTACTTC; CDR3aa: CASGALDEQYF
j_gene: TRBJ2-1; abundance: many; d_gene: -; v_gene: TRBV29-1; CDR3nt: TGCAGCGTCGAGAGACTAGATTTCTTTGAGCAGTTCTTC; CDR3aa: CSVERLDFFEQFF
j_gene: TRBJ1-1; abundance: many; d_gene: TRBD1; v_gene: TRBV19; CDR3nt: TGTGCCAGTAGTCCGTGGACAGGGGGCATTACAAGTGAAGCTTTCTTT; CDR3aa: CASSPWTGGITSEAFF
j_gene: TRBJ1-1; abundance: many; d_gene: -; v_gene: TRBV19; CDR3nt: TGTGCCAGTAGTATGACAGAGAACACTGAAGCTTTCTTT; CDR3aa: CASSMTENTEAFF
j_gene: TRBJ1-4; abundance: once; d_gene: TRBD1; v_gene: TRBV29-1; CDR3nt: TGCAGCGTACGGGACAGCCCTAATGAAAAACTGTTTTTT; CDR3aa: CSVRDSPNEKLFF
j_gene: TRBJ2-1; abundance: -; d_gene: TRBD2; v_gene: TRBV11-2; CDR3nt: TGTGCCAGCAGCTTCGGAGGACTAGCGGAGGTTGAGCAGTTCTTC; CDR3aa: CASSFGGLAEVEQFF
j_gene: TRBJ2-1; abundance: -; d_gene: TRBD2; v_gene: TRBV20-1; CDR3nt: TGCAGTGCTCCTGGGACTACGAACAATGAGCAGTTCTTC; CDR3aa: CSAPGTTNNEQFF
j_gene: TRBJ1-6; abundance: -; d_gene: -; v_gene: TRBV18; CDR3nt: TGTGCCAGCTCACCATTCAGTCTCCCACAGGGTGATAATTCACCCCTCCACTTT; CDR3aa: CASSPFSLPQGDNSPLHF
j_gene: TRBJ2-5; abundance: many; d_gene: -; v_gene: TRBV5-4; CDR3nt: TGTGCCAGCAGCACTGGGAAGGGCAGGCAAGAGACCCAGTACTTC; CDR3aa: CASSTGKGRQETQYF
j_gene: TRBJ2-2; abundance: -; d_gene: -; v_gene: TRBV10-1; CDR3nt: TGCGCCAGCAGTGTGGGGAGACATTCCGGGGAGCTGTTTTTT; CDR3aa: CASSVGRHSGELFF
j_gene: TRBJ2-1; abundance: -; d_gene: TRBD1; v_gene: TRBV20-1; CDR3nt: TGCAGTGCCAGCAACTCCGGGACAGGGTACAATGAGCAGTTCTTC; CDR3aa: CSASNSGTGYNEQFF
j_gene: TRBJ2-7; abundance: -; d_gene: -; v_gene: TRBV7-3; CDR3nt: TGTGCCAGCAGCGCCCCGGGACCGACCGAGCAGTACTTC; CDR3aa: CASSAPGPTEQYF
j_gene: TRBJ2-7; abundance: once; d_gene: TRBD2; v_gene: TRBV7-6; CDR3nt: TGTGCCAGCAGCCAGGAAGGCGGGGGGCCGCAAATTCCCTACGAGCAGTACTTC; CDR3aa: CASSQEGGGPQIPYEQYF
j_gene: TRBJ2-5; abundance: few; d_gene: -; v_gene: TRBV2; CDR3nt: TGTGCCAGCAGTGTCAAGGAGACCCAGTACTTC; CDR3aa: CASSVKETQYF
j_gene: TRBJ2-1; abundance: few; d_gene: -; v_gene: TRBV15; CDR3nt: TGTGCCACCAGTCGGGACTCGAGCTCCTACAATGAGCAGTTCTTC; CDR3aa: CATSRDSSSYNEQFF
j_gene: TRBJ1-3; abundance: -; d_gene: -; v_gene: TRBV20-1; CDR3nt: TGCAGTGCTAGCGCAGGGACCGGAAACACCATATATTTT; CDR3aa: CSASAGTGNTIYF
j_gene: TRBJ2-4; abundance: many; d_gene: -; v_gene: TRBV12-3/TRBV12-4; CDR3nt: TGTGCCAGCAGTTTACAGCTAGCCAAAAACATTCAGTACTTC; CDR3aa: CASSLQLAKNIQYF
j_gene: TRBJ2-1; abundance: many; d_gene: TRBD2; v_gene: TRBV19; CDR3nt: TGTGCCAGTTCCCCTAGCGGGTACAACAATGAGCAGTTCTTC; CDR3aa: CASSPSGYNNEQFF
j_gene: TRBJ1-4; abundance: -; d_gene: TRBD1; v_gene: TRBV9; CDR3nt: TGTGCCAGCAGTAAAGACAGGGTTAATGAAAAACTGTTTTTT; CDR3aa: CASSKDRVNEKLFF
j_gene: TRBJ1-1; abundance: many; d_gene: -; v_gene: TRBV20-1; CDR3nt: TGCAGTGCTAGACTACCAGGGGTGTACACTGAAGCTTTCTTT; CDR3aa: CSARLPGVYTEAFF
j_gene: TRBJ2-1; abundance: -; d_gene: TRBD1; v_gene: TRBV19; CDR3nt: TGTGCCAGTAGTACCCCCGGGACAGGGGGCGTGAAGAGCTCCTACAATGAGCAGTTCTTC; CDR3aa: CASSTPGTGGVKSSYNEQFF
j_gene: TRBJ2-2; abundance: many; d_gene: TRBD2; v_gene: TRBV7-2; CDR3nt: TGTGCCAGCAGGGGACTAGCGGTAAACACCGGGGAGCTGTTTTTT; CDR3aa: CASRGLAVNTGELFF
j_gene: TRBJ2-3; abundance: many; d_gene: TRBD1; v_gene: TRBV24-1; CDR3nt: TGTGCCACCAGTGACGACAGGGGGCGCAGGGGGCGCACAGATACGCAGTATTTT; CDR3aa: CATSDDRGRRGRTDTQYF
j_gene: TRBJ2-5; abundance: -; d_gene: TRBD2; v_gene: TRBV7-2; CDR3nt: TGTGCCAGCAGCTTAGCGTTACTAGCGAGTGAGACCCAGTACTTC; CDR3aa: CASSLALLASETQYF
j_gene: TRBJ2-7; abundance: many; d_gene: -; v_gene: TRBV7-2; CDR3nt: TGTGCCAGCTCTGGTCAGGGCTACTCCTACGAGCAGTACTTC; CDR3aa: CASSGQGYSYEQYF
j_gene: TRBJ1-1; abundance: -; d_gene: TRBD1; v_gene: TRBV7-2; CDR3nt: TGTGCCAGCAGCTTAGGGGGACAGCCCGTTTCTGAAGCTTTCTTT; CDR3aa: CASSLGGQPVSEAFF
j_gene: TRBJ2-2; abundance: -; d_gene: TRBD1; v_gene: TRBV2; CDR3nt: TGTGCCAGCAGGAAGGACAGGACGAACACCGGGGAGCTGTTTTTT; CDR3aa: CASRKDRTNTGELFF
j_gene: TRBJ2-4; abundance: -; d_gene: -; v_gene: TRBV5-1; CDR3nt: TGCGCCAGCAGCTTGGCGCAAGGGGGAAGCGAGGGTATTGCCAAAAACATTCAGTACTTC; CDR3aa: CASSLAQGGSEGIAKNIQYF
j_gene: TRBJ2-3; abundance: -; d_gene: -; v_gene: TRBV7-2; CDR3nt: TGTGCCAGCAGCTTAGCGGGTAGAGATGAGCAGTATTTT; CDR3aa: CASSLAGRDEQYF
j_gene: TRBJ1-1; abundance: many; d_gene: -; v_gene: TRBV9; CDR3nt: TGTGCCAGCAGCTTAACAGGAGCGAACACTGAAGCTTTCTTT; CDR3aa: CASSLTGANTEAFF
j_gene: TRBJ2-5; abundance: -; d_gene: -; v_gene: TRBV27; CDR3nt: TGTGCCAGCAGTCCACTCGCCCGCAAGGAGACCCAGTACTTC; CDR3aa: CASSPLARKETQYF
j_gene: TRBJ2-1; abundance: -; d_gene: TRBD2; v_gene: TRBV27; CDR3nt: TGTGCCAGCAGTTTAATAATTAGCGGGATAAAAGGCAATGAGCAGTTCTTC; CDR3aa: CASSLIISGIKGNEQFF
j_gene: TRBJ2-1; abundance: many; d_gene: TRBD2; v_gene: TRBV20-1; CDR3nt: TGCAGTGCTAACCTAGCGGGAGTTCCCGAGCAGTTCTTC; CDR3aa: CSANLAGVPEQFF
j_gene: TRBJ1-1; abundance: -; d_gene: -; v_gene: TRBV9; CDR3nt: TGTGCCAGCAGCGTAGGCACATTCGACACTGAAGCTTTCTTT; CDR3aa: CASSVGTFDTEAFF
j_gene: TRBJ2-5; abundance: -; d_gene: TRBD2; v_gene: TRBV20-1; CDR3nt: TGCAGTGCTAGATCGGCTAGCGGTACCCAAGAGACCCAGTACTTC; CDR3aa: CSARSASGTQETQYF
j_gene: TRBJ1-6; abundance: many; d_gene: -; v_gene: TRBV13; CDR3nt: TGTGCTAGCAGCTTAGGAGCTCCCGGGGTTGGCTCACCCCTCCACTTT; CDR3aa: CASSLGAPGVGSPLHF
j_gene: TRBJ1-2; abundance: -; d_gene: -; v_gene: TRBV5-6; CDR3nt: TGTGCCAGCAGCGGTGGGGTGGTAGGAGATGGCTACACCTTC; CDR3aa: CASSGGVVGDGYTF
j_gene: TRBJ2-2; abundance: -; d_gene: -; v_gene: TRBV27; CDR3nt: TGTGCCACCGCGCGTGGGGTGGGCACCGGGGAGCTGTTTTTT; CDR3aa: CATARGVGTGELFF
j_gene: TRBJ2-1; abundance: -; d_gene: TRBD2; v_gene: TRBV15; CDR3nt: TGTGCCACCAGCAGCGAACAGTTGGGACTAGCTCAGTTCTTC; CDR3aa: CATSSEQLGLAQFF
j_gene: TRBJ2-7; abundance: few; d_gene: TRBD2; v_gene: TRBV11-1; CDR3nt: TGTGCCAGCAGCTTAGCGCTTGCTAGCGGGAGTAGCGAGCAGTACTTC; CDR3aa: CASSLALASGSSEQYF